Below, 23 T cell receptor beta chains from the same sample are listed, as sequenced in a study of blood T cells in healthy people across ages. A J-beta primer mix and a sample-barcoded 5' primer were used in a second PCR of about 7 to 12 cycles. TCRdb reanalysed the 5' RACE reads using MiXCR and keeps one entry per CDR3 protein. The sample has fewer than 1,000,000 distinct CDR3 sequences; under 45% are singletons. The sample comprised blood. The receptor source for this set is a man in his sixties in good health.

Only a few counts were recorded for this clonotype. CDR3 nucleotide sequence: TGTGCCAGCAGAAAACAACCCCAGGGGGCGCGTGGCTACACCTTC. Encoded protein: CASRKQPQGARGYTF. V usage is TRBV6-2 or TRBV6-3 and J usage is TRBJ1-2, with 8 nucleotides matching TRBD1. Trimming at V came to 6 bases and at J to 7 bases, leaving 13 bases not matched to a gene. CDR1 and CDR2 from the germline V gene are MNHEY and SVGEGT. The CDR3 totals 15 residues.

The V gene is TRBV20-1, the J gene TRBJ2-1, with TRBD2 matching over 7 bases. The assigned J gene may be wrong: the sequence end matches TRBJ2-7 better. Germline V gives CDR1 DFQATT, CDR2 SNEGSKA (reference sequence). This CDR3 is 14 amino acids long. The CDR3 nucleotides are TGCAGTGCCTCTATCGGGGGGACCTACAATGAGCAGTACTTC. Translated: CSASIGGTYNEQYF.

The V and J genes are TRBV5-1 and TRBJ2-1, with TRBD2 matching over 8 bases. The germline V gene has CDR1 SGHRS and CDR2 YFSETQ. The V gene end was trimmed by 3 bases and the J gene end by 0 bases; junction bases not matched to a gene: 2. The CDR3 loop spans 15 amino acids. The CDR3, as DNA: TGCGCCAGCAGCTATAGCGGGGACTCCTACAATGAGCAGTTCTTC. This translates into CASSYSGDSYNEQFF.

Remarks on this clonotype: A much bigger clone sits one base away, suggesting this may be a read error. The rearrangement links TRBV7-2 to TRBJ2-7, with D unresolved. Trimming pared 4 bases from V and 4 bases from J, leaving 8 bases between. The CDR3 is made up of 12 amino acids. Germline V gene lookup returns CDR1 SGHTA and CDR2 FQGNSA. CDR3 amino acids: CASSWSRYEQYF. The CDR3 coding sequence is TGTGCCAGCAGCTGGAGCAGATACGAGCAGTACTTC.

This clonotype turned up a few times. The genes are TRBV10-2 and TRBJ2-4; 8 bases line up with TRBD1. Per germline, CDR1 WSHSY and CDR2 SAAADI. The CDR3 is 15 amino acids. V shed 6 bases, J shed 3 bases, and the junction held 7 bases outside the gene matches. Here the CDR3 reads CASSDTGGRKNIQYF. In nucleotides, the CDR3 is TGCGCCAGCAGCGACACAGGGGGACGCAAAAACATTCAGTACTTC.

This clonotype came up once. A much larger clone differs from this one at a single base, so this may be a read error. The chain links TRBV7-2 to TRBJ2-7; D is uncertain. The germline V and J ends were trimmed by 5 bases and 1 base, with 18 bases remaining between them. Germline V CDR1 and CDR2: SGHTA, FQGNSA. The CDR3 loop spans 16 amino acids. CDR3 in DNA: TGTGCCAGCAGCCCCAGCCCGGGCGTGGGGTCCTACGAGCAGTACTTC. Translating gives CASSPSPGVGSYEQYF.

V usage is TRBV27 and J usage is TRBJ2-7; no clear D gene. The V and J ends lost 6 bases and 3 bases respectively, with 18 bases between them. Germline V gene lookup returns CDR1 MNHEY and CDR2 SMNVEV (reference sequence). The CDR3 consists of 15 residues. As DNA, the CDR3 is TGTGCCAGCAGGCTATTCGACACCTTGCTCTACGAGCAGTACTTC. Protein: CASRLFDTLLYEQYF.

The rearrangement joins TRBV9 to TRBJ2-1; TRBD2 might be the D (6 bases). Trimming shortened V by 3 bases and J by 7 bases, and 14 bases separated the two germline ends. The germline CDR1 and CDR2 sequences are SGDLS and YYNGEE. This CDR3 has 14 amino acids. The CDR3 DNA reads TGTGCCAGCAGCGCCAGACTACGGGGGAATGAGCAGTTCTTC. Translation: CASSARLRGNEQFF.

The chain links TRBV6-2 or TRBV6-3 to TRBJ2-5, with D perhaps TRBD1 (6 bases). The J call may not be correct, given that the DNA end is closer to TRBJ2-7. There are 16 residues in the CDR3. Germline CDR1 is MNHEY and CDR2 is SVGEGT. CDR3 nucleotide sequence: TGTGCCAGCAGTTACGGGTCCCAGGGGAGCCTCTACGAGCAGTACTTC. This gives the protein CASSYGSQGSLYEQYF.

As to this clonotype: A read error may be the cause here, since a much bigger clone is one base away. The V and J genes are TRBV7-6 and TRBJ2-5, with 7 nucleotides matching TRBD2. Germline V CDR1 and CDR2: SGHVS, FNYEAQ. The CDR3 is 16 residues long. V dropped 1 base and J dropped 11; count of bases not matched to a gene: 16. CDR3 in amino acids: CASSLGGGGSTNEQYF. In nucleotides, the CDR3 is TGTGCCAGCAGCTTAGGGGGGGGAGGTTCTACGAATGAGCAGTACTTC.

On this clonotype: A read error may account for a junction end that differs from germline. The chain employs TRBV28 and TRBJ2-1; a weak D match, TRBD1 (7 bases). The CDR3 sequence is 13 residues long. The germline gives CDR1 MDHEN, CDR2 SYDVKM. In DNA form, the CDR3 reads TGTGCCGGCAGTTTGAGGCAGGGGGGTGAGCAGTTCTTC. This encodes CAGSLRQGGEQFF. Looking up the rest from reference TRBV28 and TRBJ2-1 gives the full variable domain: DVKVTQSSRYLVKRTGEKVFLECVQDMDHENMFWYRQDPGLGLRLIYFSYDVKMKEKGDIPEGYSVSREKKERFSLILESASTNQTSMYLCAGSLRQGGEQFFGPGTRLTVL.

J is TRBJ2-5 and V is TRBV14, with a tentative D call TRBD2 (6 bases). V dropped 0 bases and J dropped 1 base, with 24 bases sitting between them. This CDR3 is 20 amino acids long. CDR1 and CDR2 (germline): SGHDN, FVKESK. The CDR3 bases are TGTGCCAGCAGCCAAGAACGTCCTGGCCAACCCTGGGGGGTCCAAGAGACCCAGTACTTC. This encodes CASSQERPGQPWGVQETQYF. Together with reference TRBV14 and TRBJ2-5, the CDR3 gives the full variable domain: EAGVTQFPSHSVIEKGQTVTLRCDPISGHDNLYWYRRVMGKEIKFLLHFVKESKQDESGMPNNRFLAERTGGTYSTLKVQPAELEDSGVYFCASSQERPGQPWGVQETQYFGPGTRLLVL.

This clonotype was detected only a few times. This chain connects TRBV7-2 to TRBJ2-5, with TRBD2 matching 10 bases. The V segment lost 5 bases and the J segment 1 base; nucleotides outside the gene matches: 7. In germline, CDR1 is SGHTA, CDR2 FQGNSA. This CDR3 has 16 amino acids. CDR3 sequence reads: CASSRGLAALQETQYF. The CDR3 DNA is TGTGCCAGCAGCCGAGGACTAGCGGCGCTCCAAGAGACCCAGTACTTC.

This clonotype has a handful of counts. V and J are TRBV6-5 and TRBJ2-3; 8 bases are shared with TRBD2. Germline V lookup: CDR1 MNHEY, CDR2 SVGAGI. The CDR3 has 14 amino acids. V lost 6 bases, J lost 4 bases, and 6 bases stayed unmatched. The CDR3 DNA reads as TGTGCCAGCAGGGGCGGGGGGTGGTCAGATACGCAGTATTTT. Its protein is CASRGGGWSDTQYF.

In its sample, this clonotype was seen a few times. The chain is built from TRBV5-1 and TRBJ1-2; D gene unclear. CDR1 is SGHRS and CDR2 is YFSETQ in the germline V gene. V was clipped by 0 bases and J by 0 bases, with 15 bases between them. The length of the CDR3 is 17 residues. CDR3 residues: CASSLDEADGPNYGYTF. The CDR3 DNA reads as TGCGCCAGCAGCTTGGACGAGGCGGACGGCCCTAACTATGGCTACACCTTC.

This clonotype was seen a handful of times. The rearrangement joins TRBV20-1 to TRBJ2-7; 11 nucleotides align to TRBD2. After removal of 6 bases from V and 8 bases from J, the junction contained 9 bases not matched to a gene. The germline V gene encodes CDR1 DFQATT and CDR2 SNEGSKA (reference sequence). This CDR3 has 13 amino acids. The CDR3 is CSASGLAVRQQYF. As DNA, the CDR3 is TGCAGTGCCTCGGGACTAGCGGTACGCCAGCAGTACTTC.

This clonotype showed up just once. One end of the junction is discordant with germline, which a read error may explain. The genes are TRBV30 and TRBJ2-6; D is tentatively TRBD1 or TRBD2 (5 bases each). Germline V lookup: CDR1 GTSNPN, CDR2 SVGIG (reference sequence). The CDR3 covers 15 residues. Here the CDR3 reads CASKGASSGANVPTF. CDR3 in DNA: TGTGCCTCCAAGGGAGCCAGCTCTGGGGCCAACGTCCCGACTTTC.

This clonotype was seen more than once but under ten times. This chain joins TRBV12-3 or TRBV12-4 and TRBJ1-5; 7 nucleotides agree with TRBD1. The J segment lost 4 bases and the V segment lost 6 bases, leaving 9 bases of the junction unmatched. The CDR3 sequence is 15 residues long. This chain's CDR3 is CASRTSGTDNQPQHF. CDR3 nucleotides: TGTGCCAGCAGAACCAGCGGGACAGATAATCAGCCCCAGCATTTT.

This chain uses TRBV18 with TRBJ2-1; D not resolved. CDR1 and CDR2 (germline): KGHSH, LQKENI. The CDR3 is 16 amino acids. The germline V and J ends were trimmed by 3 bases and 4 bases, with 16 bases remaining between them. The CDR3 spells CASSPGLRRLYNEQFF. The CDR3 bases are TGTGCCAGCTCACCGGGTTTGCGGCGGCTATACAATGAGCAGTTCTTC.

There are a few counts of this clonotype. This chain joins TRBV12-3 or TRBV12-4 and TRBJ2-1, with 9 bases aligning to TRBD2. The CDR3 contains 14 residues. V lost 6 bases and J lost 9; bases outside the gene matches: 9. CDR3 bases: TGTGCCAGCAGGAGAGCGGGGGGCGGGGGTGAGCAGTTCTTC. Translated: CASRRAGGGGEQFF.

The V call is TRBV6-2 or TRBV6-3, the J call TRBJ2-3; D might be TRBD1 or TRBD2, each matching 5 bases. V lost 6 bases, J lost 11 bases, and 18 bases lay in between. The CDR3 length is 13 residues. Germline V gene data show CDR1 as MNHEY and CDR2 as SVGEGT. The CDR3 protein is CASSIRFGGEQYF. In nucleotides, the CDR3 is TGTGCCAGCAGCATAAGGTTTGGGGGTGAGCAGTATTTT.

The chain is built from TRBV20-1 and TRBJ1-5; D not resolved. The CDR3 is 15 amino acids. CDR1 DFQATT and CDR2 SNEGSKA come from the germline V gene (reference sequence). V lost 0 bases and J lost 0, with 9 bases in between. CDR3 protein: CSARDVEYSNQPQHF. CDR3 nucleotide sequence: TGCAGTGCTAGAGATGTAGAGTATAGCAATCAGCCCCAGCATTTT.

This sequence joins TRBV28 and TRBJ1-4; D is possibly TRBD1 (5 bases). The length of the CDR3 is 13 residues. V was clipped by 9 bases and J by 4 bases, with 12 bases between them. CDR1 is MDHEN, CDR2 SYDVKM, per germline. CDR3 in amino acids: CASQLRGNEKLFF. The CDR3 bases are TGTGCCAGTCAGCTTAGGGGTAATGAAAAACTGTTTTTT.